This T cell receptor (beta chain) was found in a study of cytomegalovirus exposure and HLA in healthy donors. A multiplex PCR was run with 60 Vbeta primers and 13 Jbeta primers. TCRdb's table, derived via immunoSEQ multiplex PCR, lists solely in-frame clones and lacks some. This sample carries approximately 190,000 clones, with about 6.5% going to the ten biggest clones. This CDR3 region has 11 residues. The V end was cut by 6 bases, the J end by 4 bases, with 9 bases between. CDR1 SQVTM and CDR2 ANQGSEA come from the germline V gene. The specimen sequenced was PBMCs. The rearrangement joins TRBV29-1 to TRBJ2-5, with a weak D call TRBD2 (5 bases). The clonotype was recovered from a man aged 25-45 years in good health and CMV-seronegative. The CDR3, as DNA: TGCAGCGTCGGGATCTCAGAGACCCAGTACTTC. Protein sequence: CSVGISETQYF.